This TCR beta chain was observed in a study of blood T cells in healthy people across ages. Study-level points and caveats: Observed TCR beta diversity per million T cells went down as age went up. This fall followed a roughly linear course with age. The donors' CMV status was not determined, possibly confounding changes in expanded clonotypes. When set beside aged donors, long-lived donors presented more naive CD4+ cells and higher diversity. Higher naive T cell percentage went strongly together with higher TCR beta diversity.

The CDR3 is 14 amino acids. Between the trimmed V and J ends, which lost 3 bases and 10 bases, there was a span of 19 bases. CDR1 DFQATT and CDR2 SNEGSKA come from the germline V gene (reference sequence). Primers used in a second PCR of roughly 6 to 11 cycles were a sample-barcoded 5' primer and a J-beta primer mix. TCRdb passed the 5' RACE reads through MiXCR, listing each CDR3 protein once. The repertoire holds about 640,000 distinct CDR3 sequences, about 53% seen once, with over 30% in the top ten. Concerning this clonotype: Antigen unknown.

The origin of this receptor is a man aged 55 to 70 in good health. Sequencing was performed on blood. The genes are TRBV20-1 and TRBJ2-1; a possible D gene is TRBD1 (5 bases). The CDR3 nucleotides are TGCAGTGCTAGCCGAGACAGCGACCTACGCGAGCAGTTCTTC. Its protein is CSASRDSDLREQFF.